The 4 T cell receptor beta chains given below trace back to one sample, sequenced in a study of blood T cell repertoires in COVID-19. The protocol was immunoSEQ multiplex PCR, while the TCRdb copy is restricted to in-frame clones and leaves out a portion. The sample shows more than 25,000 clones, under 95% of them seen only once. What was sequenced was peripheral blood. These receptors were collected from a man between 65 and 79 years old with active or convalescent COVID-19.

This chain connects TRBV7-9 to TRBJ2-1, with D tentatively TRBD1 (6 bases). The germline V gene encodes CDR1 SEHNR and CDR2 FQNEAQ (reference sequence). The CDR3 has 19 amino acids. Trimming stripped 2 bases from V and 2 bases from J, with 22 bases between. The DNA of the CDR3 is TGTGCCAGCAGCTTACGCCCAGAACCCGCAGGGGTGCCCTACAATGAGCAGTTCTTC. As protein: CASSLRPEPAGVPYNEQFF.

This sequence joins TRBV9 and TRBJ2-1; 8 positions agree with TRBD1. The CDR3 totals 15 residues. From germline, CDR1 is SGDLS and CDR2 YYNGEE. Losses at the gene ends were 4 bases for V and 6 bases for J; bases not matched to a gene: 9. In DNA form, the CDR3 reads TGTGCCAGCAGCTCCCGGCCGGACAGGGCCAATGAGCAGTTCTTC. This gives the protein CASSSRPDRANEQFF.

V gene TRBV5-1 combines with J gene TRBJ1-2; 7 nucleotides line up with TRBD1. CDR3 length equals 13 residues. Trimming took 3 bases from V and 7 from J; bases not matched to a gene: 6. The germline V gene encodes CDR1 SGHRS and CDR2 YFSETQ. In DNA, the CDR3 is TGCGCCAGCAGCTCGGAGGGGGCCTCTGGCTACACCTTC. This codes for CASSSEGASGYTF.

Written as DNA, the CDR3 is TGCGCCAGCAAATCCCCCGGGAGGGCTATCAATGAGCAGTTCTTC. Translated: CASKSPGRAINEQFF. This chain joins TRBV5-1 and TRBJ2-1; 8 bases agree with TRBD2. The germline V gene has CDR1 SGHRS and CDR2 YFSETQ. CDR3 length: 15 residues. V lost 6 bases to trimming and J lost 6 bases; unmatched junction nucleotides: 11.